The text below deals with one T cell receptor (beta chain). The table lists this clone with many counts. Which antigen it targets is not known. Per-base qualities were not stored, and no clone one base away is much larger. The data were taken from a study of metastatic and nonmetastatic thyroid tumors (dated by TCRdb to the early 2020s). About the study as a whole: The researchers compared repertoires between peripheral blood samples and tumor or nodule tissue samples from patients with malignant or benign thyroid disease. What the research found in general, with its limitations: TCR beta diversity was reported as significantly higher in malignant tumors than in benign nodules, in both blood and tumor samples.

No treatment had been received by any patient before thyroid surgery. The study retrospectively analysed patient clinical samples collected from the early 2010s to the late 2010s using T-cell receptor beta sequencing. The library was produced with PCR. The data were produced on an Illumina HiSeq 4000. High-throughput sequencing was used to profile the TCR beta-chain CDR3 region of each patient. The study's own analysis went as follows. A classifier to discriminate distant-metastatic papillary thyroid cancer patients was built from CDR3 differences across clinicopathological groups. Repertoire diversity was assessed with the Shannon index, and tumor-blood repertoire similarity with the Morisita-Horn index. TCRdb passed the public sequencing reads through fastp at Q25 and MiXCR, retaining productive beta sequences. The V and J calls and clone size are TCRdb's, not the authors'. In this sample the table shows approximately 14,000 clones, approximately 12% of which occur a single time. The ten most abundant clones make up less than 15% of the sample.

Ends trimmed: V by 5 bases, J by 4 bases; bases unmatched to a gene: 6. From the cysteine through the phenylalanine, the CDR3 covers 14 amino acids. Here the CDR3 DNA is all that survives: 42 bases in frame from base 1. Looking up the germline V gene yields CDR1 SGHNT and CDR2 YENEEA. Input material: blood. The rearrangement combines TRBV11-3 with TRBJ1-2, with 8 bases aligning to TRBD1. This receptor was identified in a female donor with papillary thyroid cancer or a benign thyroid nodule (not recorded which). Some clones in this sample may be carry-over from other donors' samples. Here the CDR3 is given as CASSPSQGAYGYTF. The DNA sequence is TGTGCCAGCAGCCCATCGCAGGGGGCCTATGGCTACACCTTC.